This TCR beta chain was identified during a study of blood T cell repertoires in COVID-19. Study as a whole: Acute and convalescent COVID-19 samples came from the United States, Italy and Spain. T cells, B-cell-depleted T cells, or PBMCs provided the cDNA or gDNA that served as material.

Per the study methods: Reference gene primer amplification yielded estimated nucleated cell counts. Produced via immunoSEQ multiplex PCR; TCRdb's table is partial and in-frame only. The V and J calls and clone size are taken from that table; D and trimming were inferred from the DNA. In the table there are under 70,000 clones, 88% of which are singletons. Per germline, CDR1 SGHAT and CDR2 FQNNGV. The V and J ends lost 1 base and 3 bases, in that order; junction bases with no gene match: 3. The CDR3 has 14 amino acids. This chain links TRBV11-2 with TRBJ2-7, with TRBD1 matching 7 bases. The sequence derives from a woman in her seventies with acute or convalescent COVID-19. Material for sequencing was peripheral blood. The CDR3 spells CASSLATGFYEQYF. CDR3 nucleotides: TGTGCCAGCAGCTTAGCGACAGGGTTCTACGAGCAGTACTTC. Using reference TRBV11-2 and TRBJ2-7 for the parts outside the CDR3, the full variable domain is EAGVAQSPRYKIIEKRQSVAFWCNPISGHATLYWYQQILGQGPKLLIQFQNNGVVDDSQLPKDRFSAERLKGVDSTLKIQPAKLEDSAVYLCASSLATGFYEQYFGPGTRLTVT.